This entry is about one T cell receptor (beta chain). Its matching antigen is unknown. The V gene's germline CDR1 is DFQATT and CDR2 SNEGSKA (reference sequence). The germline V and J ends were trimmed by 2 bases and 0 bases, with 10 bases remaining between them. This CDR3 has 14 residues. The entry originates in a study of identical twins. Study findings and constraints: Sequences that were beta out-of-frame showed weaker excess twin sharing.

TCRdb processed the 5' RACE reads anew with MiXCR; each CDR3 protein has one entry. There are a few hundred thousand distinct CDR3 sequences in the sample; roughly 12% occur only once, and around 7.2% lies in the top ten. The same data also contributed to another study, on yellow fever vaccine responses in identical twins.

Sequences were obtained from CD8+ T cells sorted from blood. The receptor was derived from a woman under 30 in good health. The V gene is TRBV20-1, the J gene TRBJ1-1; D uncertain. CDR3 DNA sequence: TGCAGTGCTAGAAATAACCTTTTGAACACTGAAGCTTTCTTT. This codes for CSARNNLLNTEAFF.